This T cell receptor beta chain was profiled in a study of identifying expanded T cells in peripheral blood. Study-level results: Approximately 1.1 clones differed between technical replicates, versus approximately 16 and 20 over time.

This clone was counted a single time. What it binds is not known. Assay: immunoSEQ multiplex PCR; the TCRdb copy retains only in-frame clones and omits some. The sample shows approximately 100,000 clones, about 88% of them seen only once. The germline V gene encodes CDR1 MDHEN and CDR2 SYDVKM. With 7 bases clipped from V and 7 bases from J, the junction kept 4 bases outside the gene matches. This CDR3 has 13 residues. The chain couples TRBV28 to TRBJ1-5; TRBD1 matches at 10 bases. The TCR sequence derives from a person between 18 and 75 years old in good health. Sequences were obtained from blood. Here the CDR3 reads CASIRDRGQPQHF. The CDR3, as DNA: TGTGCCAGCATCCGGGACAGGGGCCAGCCCCAGCATTTT.